A selection of T cell receptor beta chains follows, all from one sample in a study of blood T cell repertoires in COVID-19. This table comes from immunoSEQ multiplex PCR, and its TCRdb copy is limited to in-frame clones, with some not included. The sample holds around 300,000 clones, around 85% seen once. Sequencing was done on a sample of PBMCs or T cells enriched from blood (not recorded which). Receptors originate from a woman aged 45-60 years who had recovered from COVID-19. The CDR3 runs from the conserved cysteine through the conserved F or W. The order of the fields is clone size, J gene, D gene, V gene, CDR3 DNA, CDR3 protein. A D gene is named only where the DNA matches it firmly. Where a row states a size, it is once, few, many or the class of an expanded clone; other rows omit it.

- TRBJ1-2 TRBD1 TRBV12-3/TRBV12-4 TGTGCCAGCAGCCCACAGGGGGCTCATGGCTACACCTTC CASSPQGAHGYTF
- TRBJ1-1 - TRBV19 TGTGCCAGTAGTCTAGCGTTCCAGTCTGAAGCTTTCTTT CASSLAFQSEAFF
- TRBJ2-7 - TRBV12-1 TGTGCCAGCATTCATGGGGGGGGAATCTACGAGCAGTACTTC CASIHGGGIYEQYF
- TRBJ2-7 TRBD2 TRBV10-3 TGTGCCATCAGTGAGTCTCTAGCGGGAGGTCTCGAGCAGTACTTC CAISESLAGGLEQYF
many TRBJ2-1 - TRBV6-2/TRBV6-3 TGTGCCAGCAGTTATCGGGACTACAATGAGCAGTTCTTC CASSYRDYNEQFF
- TRBJ1-5 TRBD1 TRBV3-1/TRBV3-2 TGTGCCAGCAGCTCTGACAGGGGGCTTAGTCAGCCCCAGCATTTT CASSSDRGLSQPQHF
few TRBJ1-4 - TRBV5-5 TGTGCCAGCGCCCCCTCGGGGGACGCTAATGAAAAACTGTTTTTT CASAPSGDANEKLFF
- TRBJ2-2 - TRBV4-3 TGCGCCAGCAGCCAAGTAGCGAGCACCGGGGAGCTGTTTTTT CASSQVASTGELFF
- TRBJ1-2 TRBD1 TRBV25-1 TGTGCCAGCAGTGACTCTAGAACAGGGGATGGCTACACCTTC CASSDSRTGDGYTF
few TRBJ1-1 TRBD1 TRBV11-2 TGTGCCAGCAGCTACCGGACAGGGGGGACTGAAGCTTTCTTT CASSYRTGGTEAFF
few TRBJ2-3 TRBD2 TRBV25-1 TGTGCCAGCAGAATAGAGCGGGGGGTTGGCACAGATACGCAGTATTTT CASRIERGVGTDTQYF
- TRBJ2-7 TRBD2 TRBV27 TGTGCCAGCAGGAGGACTAGCGGTCTCGAGCAGTACTTC CASRRTSGLEQYF
- TRBJ2-3 - TRBV11-2 TGTGCCAGCAGCCCCAATGCAGATACGCAGTATTTT CASSPNADTQYF
once TRBJ2-3 - TRBV12-3/TRBV12-4 TGTGCCAGCACCCTAGCTAGCACAGATACGCAGTATTTT CASTLASTDTQYF
- TRBJ2-7 TRBD1 TRBV6-5 TGTGCCAGCAGTTCGGACAGGGGTTCCTACGAGCAGTACTTC CASSSDRGSYEQYF
- TRBJ1-5 - TRBV4-1 TGCGCCAGCAGCCAAGGGCGGGGGGGAGGTCAGCCCCAGCATTTT CASSQGRGGGQPQHF
- TRBJ2-2 TRBD1 TRBV5-6 TGTGCCAGCAGCCGCGCCCCACAGGGGAGTGGGGAGCTGTTTTTT CASSRAPQGSGELFF
once TRBJ1-2 - TRBV6-1 TGTGCCAGCAGTGAGTCGGGGGGAGGTAACTATGGCTACACCTTC CASSESGGGNYGYTF